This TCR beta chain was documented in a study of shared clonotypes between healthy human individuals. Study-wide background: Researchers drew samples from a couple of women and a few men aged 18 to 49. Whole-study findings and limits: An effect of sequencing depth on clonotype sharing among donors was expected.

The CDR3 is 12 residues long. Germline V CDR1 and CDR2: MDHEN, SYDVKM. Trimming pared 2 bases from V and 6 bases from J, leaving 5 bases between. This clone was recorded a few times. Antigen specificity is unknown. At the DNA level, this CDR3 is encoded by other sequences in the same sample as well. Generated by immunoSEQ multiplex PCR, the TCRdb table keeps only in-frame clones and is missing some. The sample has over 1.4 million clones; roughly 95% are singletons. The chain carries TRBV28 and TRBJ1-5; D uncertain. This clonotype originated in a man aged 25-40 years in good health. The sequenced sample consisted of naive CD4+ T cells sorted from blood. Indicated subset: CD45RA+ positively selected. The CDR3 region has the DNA TGTGCCAGCAGTTTAGTTAGTCAGCCCCAGCATTTT. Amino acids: CASSLVSQPQHF.